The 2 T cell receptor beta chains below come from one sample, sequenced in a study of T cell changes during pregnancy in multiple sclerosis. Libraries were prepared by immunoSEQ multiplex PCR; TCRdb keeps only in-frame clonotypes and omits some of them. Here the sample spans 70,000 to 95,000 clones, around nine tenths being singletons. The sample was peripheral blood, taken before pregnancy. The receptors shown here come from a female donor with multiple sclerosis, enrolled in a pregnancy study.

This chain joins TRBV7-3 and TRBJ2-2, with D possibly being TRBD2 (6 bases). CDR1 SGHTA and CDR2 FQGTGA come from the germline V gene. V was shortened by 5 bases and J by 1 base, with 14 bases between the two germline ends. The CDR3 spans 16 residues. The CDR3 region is CASSPRGTENTGELFF. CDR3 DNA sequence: TGTGCCAGCAGCCCCCGCGGGACGGAGAACACCGGGGAGCTGTTTTTT.

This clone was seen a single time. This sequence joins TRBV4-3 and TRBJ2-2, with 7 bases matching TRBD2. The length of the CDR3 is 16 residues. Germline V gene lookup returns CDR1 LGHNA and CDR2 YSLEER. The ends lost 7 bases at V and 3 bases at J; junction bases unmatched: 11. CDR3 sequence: CASTVGGGGYTGELFF. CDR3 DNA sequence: TGCGCCAGCACCGTAGGCGGGGGTGGTTACACCGGGGAGCTGTTTTTT.